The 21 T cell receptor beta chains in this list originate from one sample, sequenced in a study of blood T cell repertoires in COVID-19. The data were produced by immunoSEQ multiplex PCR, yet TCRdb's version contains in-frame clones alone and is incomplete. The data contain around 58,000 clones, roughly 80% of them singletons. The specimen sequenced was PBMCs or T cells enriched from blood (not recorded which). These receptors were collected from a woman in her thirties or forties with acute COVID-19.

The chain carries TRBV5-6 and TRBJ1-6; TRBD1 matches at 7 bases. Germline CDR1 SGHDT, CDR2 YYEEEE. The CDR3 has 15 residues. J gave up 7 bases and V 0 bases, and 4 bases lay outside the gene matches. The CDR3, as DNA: TGTGCCAGCAGCTTGGATCTGGGACAGAATTCACCCCTCCACTTT. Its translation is CASSLDLGQNSPLHF.

CDR3 sequence: CASSLEPGDSNQPQHF. As DNA, the CDR3 is TGTGCCAGCAGCTTGGAACCAGGTGATAGCAATCAGCCCCAGCATTTT. V and J are TRBV7-8 and TRBJ1-5, with D uncertain. The V end lost 3 bases, the J end lost 0 bases, and 12 bases lay between the germline ends. CDR1 is SGHVS, CDR2 FQNEAQ, per germline. The CDR3 is 16 amino acids.

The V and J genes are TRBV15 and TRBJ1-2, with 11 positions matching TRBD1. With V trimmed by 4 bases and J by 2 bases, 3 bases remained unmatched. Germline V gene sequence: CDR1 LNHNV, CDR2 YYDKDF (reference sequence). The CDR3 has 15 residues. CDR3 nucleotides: TGTGCCACCAGCAAAGGGACAGGGGGGAACTATGGCTACACCTTC. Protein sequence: CATSKGTGGNYGYTF.

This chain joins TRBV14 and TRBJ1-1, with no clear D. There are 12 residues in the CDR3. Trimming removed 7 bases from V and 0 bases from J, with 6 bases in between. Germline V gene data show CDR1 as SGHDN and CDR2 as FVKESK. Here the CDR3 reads CASKAMNTEAFF. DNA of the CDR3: TGTGCCAGCAAAGCCATGAACACTGAAGCTTTCTTT.

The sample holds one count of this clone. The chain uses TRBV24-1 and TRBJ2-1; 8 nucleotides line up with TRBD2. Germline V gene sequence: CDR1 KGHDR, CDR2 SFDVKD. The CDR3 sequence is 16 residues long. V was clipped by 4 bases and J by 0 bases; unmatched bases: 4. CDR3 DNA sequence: TGTGCCACCAGTGACAGAGCGGGAGACTCCTACAATGAGCAGTTCTTC. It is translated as CATSDRAGDSYNEQFF.

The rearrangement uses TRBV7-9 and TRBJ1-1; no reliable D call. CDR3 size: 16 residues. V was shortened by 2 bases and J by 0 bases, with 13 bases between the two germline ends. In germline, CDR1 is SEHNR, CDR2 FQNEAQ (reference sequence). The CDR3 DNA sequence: TGTGCCAGCAGCTTATTGAGCGGCGGTATGAACACTGAAGCTTTCTTT. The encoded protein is CASSLLSGGMNTEAFF.

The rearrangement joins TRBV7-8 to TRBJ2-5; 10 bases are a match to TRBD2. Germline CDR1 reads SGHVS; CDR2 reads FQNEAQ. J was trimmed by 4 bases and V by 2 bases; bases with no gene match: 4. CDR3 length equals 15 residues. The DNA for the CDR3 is TGTGCCAGCAGCTTACCTAGCGGGGGAGGAGAGACCCAGTACTTC. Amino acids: CASSLPSGGGETQYF.

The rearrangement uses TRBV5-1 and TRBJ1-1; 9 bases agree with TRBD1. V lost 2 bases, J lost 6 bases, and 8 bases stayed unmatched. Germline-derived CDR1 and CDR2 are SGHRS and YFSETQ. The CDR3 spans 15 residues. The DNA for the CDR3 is TGCGCCAGCAGCTTATCACAGGGGGCGAGGGCTGAAGCTTTCTTT. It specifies CASSLSQGARAEAFF.

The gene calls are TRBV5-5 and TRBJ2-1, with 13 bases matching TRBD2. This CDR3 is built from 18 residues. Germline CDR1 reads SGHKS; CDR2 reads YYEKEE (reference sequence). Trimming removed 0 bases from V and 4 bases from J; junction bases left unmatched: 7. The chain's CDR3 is CASSLGWAGLAGYNEQFF. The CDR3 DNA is TGTGCCAGCAGCTTGGGATGGGCGGGACTAGCGGGATACAATGAGCAGTTCTTC. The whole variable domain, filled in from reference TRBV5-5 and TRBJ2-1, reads DAGVTQSPTHLIKTRGQQVTLRCSPISGHKSVSWYQQVLGQGPQFIFQYYEKEERGRGNFPDRFSARQFPNYSSELNVNALLLGDSALYLCASSLGWAGLAGYNEQFFGPGTRLTVL.

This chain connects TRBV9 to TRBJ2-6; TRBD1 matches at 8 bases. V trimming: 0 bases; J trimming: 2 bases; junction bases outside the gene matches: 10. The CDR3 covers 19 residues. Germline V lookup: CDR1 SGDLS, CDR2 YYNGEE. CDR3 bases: TGTGCCAGCAGCGTAGCGACCCTTGCAGGGGGCGCTGGGGCCAACGTCCTGACTTTC. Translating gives CASSVATLAGGAGANVLTF.

The CDR3 here is CAISDTSYEQYV. The CDR3 DNA sequence: TGTGCCATCAGTGACACTTCGTACGAGCAGTACGTC. V gene TRBV10-3 combines with J gene TRBJ2-7; D remains unclear. The germline CDR1 and CDR2 sequences are ENHRY and SYGVKD. V was pared by 3 bases and J by 4 bases, with 7 bases between. This CDR3 is 12 amino acids long.

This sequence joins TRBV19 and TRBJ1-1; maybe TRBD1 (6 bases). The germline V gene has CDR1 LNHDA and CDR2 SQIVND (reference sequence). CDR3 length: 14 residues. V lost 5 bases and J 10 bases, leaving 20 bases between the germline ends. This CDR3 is CASSYGQGPRGAFF. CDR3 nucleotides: TGTGCCAGTAGTTATGGGCAGGGGCCGAGGGGAGCTTTCTTT.

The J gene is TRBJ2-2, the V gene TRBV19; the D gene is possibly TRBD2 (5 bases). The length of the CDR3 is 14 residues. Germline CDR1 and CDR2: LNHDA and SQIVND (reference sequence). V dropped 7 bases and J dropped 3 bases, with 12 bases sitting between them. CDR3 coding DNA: TGTGCCAGTAAAGGGAGACAAGACACCGGGGAGCTGTTTTTT. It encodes CASKGRQDTGELFF.

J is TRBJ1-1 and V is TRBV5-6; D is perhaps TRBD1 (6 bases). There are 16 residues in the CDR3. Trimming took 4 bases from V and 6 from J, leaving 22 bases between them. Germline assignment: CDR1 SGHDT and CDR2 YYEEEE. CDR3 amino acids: CASSPTGGGGFAEAFF. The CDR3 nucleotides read TGTGCCAGCAGCCCGACCGGGGGGGGCGGGTTCGCTGAAGCTTTCTTT.

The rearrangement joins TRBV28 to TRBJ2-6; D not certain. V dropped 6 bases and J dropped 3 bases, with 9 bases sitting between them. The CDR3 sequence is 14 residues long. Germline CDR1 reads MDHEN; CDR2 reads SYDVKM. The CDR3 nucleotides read TGTGCCAGCAGCGGTGGCGGTGGGGCCAACGTCCTGACTTTC. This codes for CASSGGGGANVLTF.

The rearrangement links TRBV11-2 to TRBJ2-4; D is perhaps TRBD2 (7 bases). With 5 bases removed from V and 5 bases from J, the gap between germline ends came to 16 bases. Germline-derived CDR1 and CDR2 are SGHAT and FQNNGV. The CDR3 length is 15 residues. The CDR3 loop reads CASSPSGGRENIQYF. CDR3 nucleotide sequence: TGTGCCAGCAGCCCGTCCGGGGGGCGAGAAAACATTCAGTACTTC. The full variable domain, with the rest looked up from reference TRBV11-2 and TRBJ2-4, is EAGVAQSPRYKIIEKRQSVAFWCNPISGHATLYWYQQILGQGPKLLIQFQNNGVVDDSQLPKDRFSAERLKGVDSTLKIQPAKLEDSAVYLCASSPSGGRENIQYFGAGTRLSVL.

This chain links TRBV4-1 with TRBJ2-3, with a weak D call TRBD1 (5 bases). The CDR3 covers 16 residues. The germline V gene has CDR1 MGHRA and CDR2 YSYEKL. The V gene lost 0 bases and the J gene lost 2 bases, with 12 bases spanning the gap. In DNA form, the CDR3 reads TGCGCCAGCAGCCAAGACCCAGGGTGGCACACAGATACGCAGTATTTT. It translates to CASSQDPGWHTDTQYF.

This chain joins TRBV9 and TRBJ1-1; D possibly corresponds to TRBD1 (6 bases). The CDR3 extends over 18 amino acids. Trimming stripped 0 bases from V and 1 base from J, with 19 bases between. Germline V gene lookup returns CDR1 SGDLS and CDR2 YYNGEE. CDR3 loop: CASSVDQGTVHRNTEAFF. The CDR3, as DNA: TGTGCCAGCAGCGTAGATCAGGGGACCGTACATAGGAACACTGAAGCTTTCTTT.

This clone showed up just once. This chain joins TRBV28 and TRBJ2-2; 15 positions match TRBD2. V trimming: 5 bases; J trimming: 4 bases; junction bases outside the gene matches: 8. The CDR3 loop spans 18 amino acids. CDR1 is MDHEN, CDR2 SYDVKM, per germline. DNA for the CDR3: TGTGCCAGCAGTCCTTGGACTAGCGGGAGGGCCGGCACCGGGGAGCTGTTTTTT. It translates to CASSPWTSGRAGTGELFF.

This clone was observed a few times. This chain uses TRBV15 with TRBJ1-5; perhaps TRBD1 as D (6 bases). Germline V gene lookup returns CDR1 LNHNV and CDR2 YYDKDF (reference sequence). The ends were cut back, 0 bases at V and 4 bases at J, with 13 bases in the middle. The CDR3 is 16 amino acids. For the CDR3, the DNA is TGTGCCACCAGCAGAGATTGGCGGGGGCTGAATCAGCCCCAGCATTTT. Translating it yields CATSRDWRGLNQPQHF.

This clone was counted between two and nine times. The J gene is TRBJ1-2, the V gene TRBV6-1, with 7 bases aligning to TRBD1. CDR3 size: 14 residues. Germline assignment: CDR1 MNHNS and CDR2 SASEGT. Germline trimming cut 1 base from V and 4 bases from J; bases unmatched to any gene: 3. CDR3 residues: CASSEGTGGYGYTF. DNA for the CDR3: TGTGCCAGCAGTGAAGGGACAGGTGGCTATGGCTACACCTTC.